A single TCR beta chain is shown here with its context. Its antigen is unknown. This entry belongs to a study of shared clonotypes between healthy human individuals. Study-wide findings and caveats: Shared clonotypes: about 4.6% naive CD4, roughly 3.8% naive CD8, around 2.4% memory CD4, 0.4% to 0.5% memory CD8.

The protocol was immunoSEQ multiplex PCR, while the TCRdb copy is restricted to in-frame clones and leaves out a portion. The profile shows about 1.5 million clones, under 99% of them singletons. This TCR was recovered from a man aged 25-45 years in good health. The sample was naive CD4+ T cells sorted from blood. Subset meaning: CD45RA+ positively selected.

The CDR3 loop is CASSLHGLPNQPQHF. In DNA, the CDR3 is TGTGCCAGCAGTTTACATGGACTGCCCAATCAGCCCCAGCATTTT. The rearrangement joins TRBV28 to TRBJ1-5, with D unresolved. This CDR3 has 15 amino acids. The ends were cut back, 2 bases at V and 3 bases at J, with 11 bases in the middle. Germline CDR1 and CDR2: MDHEN and SYDVKM.